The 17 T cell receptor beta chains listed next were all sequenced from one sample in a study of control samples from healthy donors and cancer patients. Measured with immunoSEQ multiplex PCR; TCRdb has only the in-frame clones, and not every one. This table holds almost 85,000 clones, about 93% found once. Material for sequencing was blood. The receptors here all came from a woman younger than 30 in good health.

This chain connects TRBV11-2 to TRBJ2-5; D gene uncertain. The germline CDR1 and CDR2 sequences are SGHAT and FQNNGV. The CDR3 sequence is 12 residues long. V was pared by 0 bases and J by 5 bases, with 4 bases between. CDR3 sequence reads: CASSLEGETQYF. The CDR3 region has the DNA TGTGCCAGCAGCTTAGAAGGGGAGACCCAGTACTTC.

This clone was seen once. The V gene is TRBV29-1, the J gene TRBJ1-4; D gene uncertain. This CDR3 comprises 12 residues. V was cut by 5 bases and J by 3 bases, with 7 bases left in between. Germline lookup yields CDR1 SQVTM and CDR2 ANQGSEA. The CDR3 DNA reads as TGCAGCGTTAGGACGGCTAATGAAAAACTGTTTTTT. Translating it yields CSVRTANEKLFF.

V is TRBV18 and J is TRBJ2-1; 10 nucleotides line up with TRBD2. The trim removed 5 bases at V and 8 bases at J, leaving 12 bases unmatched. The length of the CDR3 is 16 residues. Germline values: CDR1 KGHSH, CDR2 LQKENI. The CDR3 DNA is TGTGCCAGCTCATCCACTATTACCGGGACTAGCGATGAGCAGTTCTTC. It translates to CASSSTITGTSDEQFF.

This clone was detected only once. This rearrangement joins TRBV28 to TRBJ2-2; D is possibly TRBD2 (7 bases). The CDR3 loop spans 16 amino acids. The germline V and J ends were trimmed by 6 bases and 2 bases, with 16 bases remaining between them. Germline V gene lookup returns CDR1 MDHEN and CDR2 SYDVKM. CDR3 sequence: CASRGGQGFNTGELFF. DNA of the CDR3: TGTGCCAGCAGGGGGGGGCAGGGCTTTAACACCGGGGAGCTGTTTTTT. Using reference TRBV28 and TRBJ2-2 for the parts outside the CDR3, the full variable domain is DVKVTQSSRYLVKRTGEKVFLECVQDMDHENMFWYRQDPGLGLRLIYFSYDVKMKEKGDIPEGYSVSREKKERFSLILESASTNQTSMYLCASRGGQGFNTGELFFGEGSRLTVL.

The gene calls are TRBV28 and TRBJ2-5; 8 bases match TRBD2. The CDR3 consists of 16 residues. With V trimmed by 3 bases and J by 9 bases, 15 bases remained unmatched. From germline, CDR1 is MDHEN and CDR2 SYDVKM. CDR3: CASSLEVAGPKGAQYF. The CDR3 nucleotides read TGTGCCAGCAGTTTGGAGGTAGCGGGGCCTAAAGGAGCCCAGTACTTC.

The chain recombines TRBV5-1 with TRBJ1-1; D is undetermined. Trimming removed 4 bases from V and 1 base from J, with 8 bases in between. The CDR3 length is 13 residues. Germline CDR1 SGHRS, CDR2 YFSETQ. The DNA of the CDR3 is TGCGCCAGCAGCGCAGGACGGAACACTGAAGCTTTCTTT. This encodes CASSAGRNTEAFF.

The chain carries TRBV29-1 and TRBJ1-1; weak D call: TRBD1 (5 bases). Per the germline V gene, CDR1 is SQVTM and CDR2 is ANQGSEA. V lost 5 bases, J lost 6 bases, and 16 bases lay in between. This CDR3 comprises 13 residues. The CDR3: CSVRGGEGAEAFF. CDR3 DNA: TGCAGCGTTCGTGGGGGTGAAGGGGCTGAAGCTTTCTTT.

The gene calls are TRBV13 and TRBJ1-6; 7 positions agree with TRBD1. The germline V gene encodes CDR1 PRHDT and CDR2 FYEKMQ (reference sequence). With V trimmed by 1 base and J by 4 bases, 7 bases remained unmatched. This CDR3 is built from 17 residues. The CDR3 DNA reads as TGTGCCAGCAGCTTAGTCTCGCAGGGGGGGTATAATTCACCCCTCCACTTT. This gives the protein CASSLVSQGGYNSPLHF.

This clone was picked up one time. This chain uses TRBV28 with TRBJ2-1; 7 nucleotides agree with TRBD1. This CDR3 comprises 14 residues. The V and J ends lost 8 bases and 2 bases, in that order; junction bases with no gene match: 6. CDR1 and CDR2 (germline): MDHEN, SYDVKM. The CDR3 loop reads CASRGTDPYNEQFF. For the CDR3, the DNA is TGTGCCAGCCGTGGGACAGACCCCTACAATGAGCAGTTCTTC.

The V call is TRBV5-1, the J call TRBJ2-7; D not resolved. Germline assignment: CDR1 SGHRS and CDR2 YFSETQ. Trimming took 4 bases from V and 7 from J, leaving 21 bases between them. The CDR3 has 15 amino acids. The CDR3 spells CASSINSVSGGEQYF. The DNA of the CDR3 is TGCGCCAGCAGCATAAACTCAGTTTCTGGTGGGGAGCAGTACTTC.

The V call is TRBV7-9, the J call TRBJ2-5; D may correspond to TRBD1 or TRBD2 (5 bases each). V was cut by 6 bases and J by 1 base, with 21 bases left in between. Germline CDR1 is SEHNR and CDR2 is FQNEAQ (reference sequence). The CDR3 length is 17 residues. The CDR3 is CASRHQIDRGPQETQYF. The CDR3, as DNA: TGTGCCAGCAGGCACCAAATCGATAGGGGACCCCAAGAGACCCAGTACTTC.

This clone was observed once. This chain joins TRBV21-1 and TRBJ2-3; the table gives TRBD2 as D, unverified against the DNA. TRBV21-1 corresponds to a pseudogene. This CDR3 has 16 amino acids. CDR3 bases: TGTGCCAGCAGCGCACTAGCGGGGGCCAGCACAGATACGCAGTATTTT. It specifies CASSALAGASTDTQYF.

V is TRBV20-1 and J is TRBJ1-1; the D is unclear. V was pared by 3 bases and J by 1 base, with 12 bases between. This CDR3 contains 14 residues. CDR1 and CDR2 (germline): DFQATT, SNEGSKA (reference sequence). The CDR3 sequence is CSASISLTNTEAFF. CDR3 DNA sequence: TGCAGTGCTAGTATCTCCCTCACGAACACTGAAGCTTTCTTT.

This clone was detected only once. The chain's CDR3 is CASSPTLGTEAFF. The DNA of the CDR3 is TGTGCCAGCTCACCAACGCTGGGAACTGAAGCTTTCTTT. V gene TRBV18 combines with J gene TRBJ1-1; no reliable D call. Trimming left V 2 bases short and J 5 bases short, with 9 bases between. The CDR3 covers 13 residues. Germline V lookup: CDR1 KGHSH, CDR2 LQKENI.

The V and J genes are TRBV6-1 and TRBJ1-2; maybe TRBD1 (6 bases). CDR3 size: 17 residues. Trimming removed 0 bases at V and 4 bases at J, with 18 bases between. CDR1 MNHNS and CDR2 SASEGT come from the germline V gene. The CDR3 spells CASSEAATGTGIYGYTF. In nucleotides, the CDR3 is TGTGCCAGCAGTGAAGCAGCGACAGGTACGGGGATCTATGGCTACACCTTC.

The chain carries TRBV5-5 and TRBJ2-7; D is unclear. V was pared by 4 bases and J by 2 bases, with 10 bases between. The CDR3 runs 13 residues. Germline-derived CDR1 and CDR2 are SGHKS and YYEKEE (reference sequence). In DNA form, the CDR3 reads TGTGCCAGCAGCCCGGAGAAGACCTACGAGCAGTACTTC. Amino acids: CASSPEKTYEQYF. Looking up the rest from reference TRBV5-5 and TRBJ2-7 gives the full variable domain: DAGVTQSPTHLIKTRGQQVTLRCSPISGHKSVSWYQQVLGQGPQFIFQYYEKEERGRGNFPDRFSARQFPNYSSELNVNALLLGDSALYLCASSPEKTYEQYFGPGTRLTVT.

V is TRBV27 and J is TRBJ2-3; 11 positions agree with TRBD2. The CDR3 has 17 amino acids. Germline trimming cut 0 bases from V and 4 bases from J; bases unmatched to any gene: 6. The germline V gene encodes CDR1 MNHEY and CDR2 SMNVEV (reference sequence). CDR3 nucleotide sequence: TGTGCCAGCAGTTTATCGCTAGCGGGGGGATGGGCAGATACGCAGTATTTT. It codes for CASSLSLAGGWADTQYF.